The 31 T cell receptor beta chains in this list originate from one sample, sequenced in a study of Ad26.COV2.S vaccination and SARS-CoV-2 variants. This sample's treatment: around 19 received Ad26.COV2.S at low or high dose, single or two shots; five or six received placebo; per-sample allocation not given. Sample collection was performed on day 63 after the first vaccine or placebo injection. The data were produced by immunoSEQ multiplex PCR, yet TCRdb's version contains in-frame clones alone and is incomplete. The data show hundreds of thousands of clones, roughly 90% seen once. This specimen consisted of peripheral blood, obtained in a trial of Ad26.COV2.S vaccine versus placebo. The source of these receptors is a person between 18 and 65 years old who received the Ad26.COV2.S COVID-19 vaccine or a placebo.

DNA of the CDR3: TGTGCCAGCAGCCCTGTGTCCTCTGGAAACACCATATATTTT. Protein: CASSPVSSGNTIYF. V gene TRBV9 combines with J gene TRBJ1-3; unclear D gene. V was trimmed by 4 bases and J by 0 bases, leaving 8 bases between them. This CDR3 spans 14 amino acids. Germline V lookup: CDR1 SGDLS, CDR2 YYNGEE.

A few counts support this clone. The CDR3 nucleotides read TGTGCCTGGGACCCTTTCTCTGGAAACACCATATATTTT. This sequence encodes CAWDPFSGNTIYF. The chain links TRBV30 to TRBJ1-3; D gene uncertain. The germline gives CDR1 GTSNPN, CDR2 SVGIG (reference sequence). V lost 5 bases, J lost 0 bases, and 8 bases lay in between. The CDR3 runs to 13 residues.

The CDR3 protein is CAWRKGQGYEAFF. The CDR3 DNA follows: TGTGCCTGGAGGAAGGGGCAGGGGTACGAAGCTTTCTTT. The chain joins TRBV30 to TRBJ1-1; possible D gene TRBD1, 6 bases. Germline CDR1 and CDR2: GTSNPN and SVGIG (reference sequence). V was pared by 3 bases and J by 8 bases, with 16 bases between. The CDR3 covers 13 residues.

This chain joins TRBV19 and TRBJ2-1; 7 bases agree with TRBD1. Germline assignment: CDR1 LNHDA and CDR2 SQIVND (reference sequence). This CDR3 is built from 16 residues. Trimming cost V 7 bases and J 0 bases; bases outside gene matches: 9. The CDR3 DNA reads TGTGCCAGTACCAAGGAGAACAGGGGCTCCTACAATGAGCAGTTCTTC. This encodes CASTKENRGSYNEQFF.

V and J are TRBV2 and TRBJ1-2; TRBD1 agrees at 7 bases. V dropped 3 bases and J dropped 3; count of bases not matched to a gene: 1. Germline CDR1 is SNHLY and CDR2 is FYNNEI. The CDR3 totals 13 residues. The CDR3 coding sequence is TGTGCCAGCAGTGACAGGGGGTACTATGGCTACACCTTC. This encodes CASSDRGYYGYTF.

This chain links TRBV29-1 with TRBJ2-7; unclear D gene. Germline V lookup: CDR1 SQVTM, CDR2 ANQGSEA. This CDR3 has 11 amino acids. The V end lost 6 bases, the J end lost 7 bases, and 13 bases lay between the germline ends. The CDR3: CSVARTGEQYF. For the CDR3, the DNA is TGCAGCGTCGCTCGGACCGGGGAGCAGTACTTC.

The chain has TRBV7-2 and TRBJ1-1, with D tentatively TRBD1 (5 bases). CDR1 SGHTA and CDR2 FQGNSA come from the germline V gene. This CDR3 is built from 16 residues. Trimming removed 5 bases at V and 1 base at J, with 17 bases between. The CDR3 DNA sequence: TGTGCCAGCAGCCCCCTAACGGGGGAGGGGAACACTGAAGCTTTCTTT. Amino acids: CASSPLTGEGNTEAFF. The whole variable domain, remainder taken from reference TRBV7-2 and TRBJ1-1, is GAGVSQSPSNKVTEKGKDVELRCDPISGHTALYWYRQSLGQGLEFLIYFQGNSAPDKSGLPSDRFSAERTGGSVSTLTIQRTQQEDSAVYLCASSPLTGEGNTEAFFGQGTRLTVV.

The chain links TRBV6-5 to TRBJ2-7; D perhaps matches TRBD2 (6 bases). CDR1 MNHEY and CDR2 SVGAGI come from the germline V gene. This CDR3 spans 15 amino acids. Trimming shortened V by 9 bases and J by 3 bases, and 21 bases separated the two germline ends. Written as DNA, the CDR3 is TGTGCCAGTCACCACGGGGGATTACCCTACTACGAGCAGTACTTC. Translating it yields CASHHGGLPYYEQYF.

This chain connects TRBV18 to TRBJ1-5, with 10 bases matching TRBD1. CDR1 KGHSH and CDR2 LQKENI come from the germline V gene. The CDR3 consists of 14 residues. The V gene end was trimmed by 4 bases and the J gene end by 4 bases; junction bases not matched to a gene: 1. This CDR3 reads CASSQGQGNQPQHF. CDR3 coding DNA: TGTGCCAGCTCACAGGGACAGGGGAATCAGCCCCAGCATTTT.

This chain uses TRBV11-2 with TRBJ1-5; D possibly corresponds to TRBD1 (6 bases). The CDR3 covers 18 residues. V was clipped by 3 bases and J by 0 bases, with 18 bases between them. Germline V lookup: CDR1 SGHAT, CDR2 FQNNGV. The CDR3 loop reads CASSFHRAWENSNQPQHF. CDR3 coding DNA: TGTGCCAGCAGCTTCCACAGGGCATGGGAGAATAGCAATCAGCCCCAGCATTTT.

This clone was seen only a few times. The chain employs TRBV11-3 and TRBJ2-7; TRBD1 aligns across 8 bases. Unmatched junction bases numbered 12, after V lost 5 bases and J lost 12 bases. CDR3 length: 13 amino acids. Germline CDR1 SGHNT, CDR2 YENEEA. Here the CDR3 reads CASSLGGTGPLYF. DNA of the CDR3: TGTGCCAGCAGCCTAGGTGGGACAGGTCCGCTGTACTTC.

The gene calls are TRBV6-1 and TRBJ2-1; D not certain. V was trimmed by 3 bases and J by 8 bases, leaving 14 bases between them. The CDR3 is made up of 14 amino acids. CDR1 is MNHNS and CDR2 is SASEGT in the germline V gene. CDR3 nucleotides: TGTGCCAGCAGTGAGTTCTCTAGTCGCGATGAGCAGTTCTTC. It codes for CASSEFSSRDEQFF.

This clone was counted between two and nine times. The gene calls are TRBV5-1 and TRBJ2-6; no clear D gene. The germline CDR1 and CDR2 sequences are SGHRS and YFSETQ. The CDR3 is made up of 15 amino acids. Trimming removed 4 bases at V and 0 bases at J, with 8 bases between. CDR3 bases: TGCGCCAGCAGCGCCCTGGGCTCTGGGGCCAACGTCCTGACTTTC. It is translated as CASSALGSGANVLTF.

The chain is built from TRBV5-6 and TRBJ1-6; D is possibly TRBD1 (5 bases). The V gene's germline CDR1 is SGHDT and CDR2 YYEEEE. The CDR3 contains 14 residues. The V gene lost 2 bases and the J gene lost 9 bases, with 12 bases spanning the gap. The CDR3 DNA follows: TGTGCCAGCAGCTTCCAGGGCCAGATTTCACCCCTCCACTTT. Its protein product is CASSFQGQISPLHF.

This clone was found once. This sequence joins TRBV4-1 and TRBJ1-4; D remains ambiguous. Trimming stripped 2 bases from V and 16 bases from J, with 20 bases between. The CDR3 is 14 amino acids. Per germline, CDR1 MGHRA and CDR2 YSYEKL. The CDR3 DNA reads as TGCGCCAGCAGCCAACACGTCTCAGAGCCTTTCTGGTTTTTT. Encoded protein: CASSQHVSEPFWFF.

The J gene is TRBJ2-7, the V gene TRBV4-2; D is ambiguous. V gave up 1 base and J gave up 4 bases, with 5 bases separating them. This CDR3 is 12 amino acids long. Germline assignment: CDR1 LGHNA and CDR2 YNFKEQ. CDR3 amino acids: CASSQVGYEQYF. CDR3 coding DNA: TGTGCCAGCAGCCAAGTGGGGTACGAGCAGTACTTC.

The rearrangement uses TRBV19 and TRBJ1-2; D remains ambiguous. CDR3 length: 11 residues. The germline V gene encodes CDR1 LNHDA and CDR2 SQIVND (reference sequence). Between the trimmed V and J ends, which lost 7 bases and 5 bases, there was a span of 8 bases. In DNA form, the CDR3 reads TGTGCCAGTAATCCGGGGTATGGCTACACCTTC. Its protein product is CASNPGYGYTF.

The chain combines TRBV6-5 with TRBJ1-4, with 7 bases identical to TRBD1. From germline, CDR1 is MNHEY and CDR2 SVGAGI. The CDR3 is 14 amino acids. With 6 bases clipped from V and 4 bases from J, the junction kept 5 bases outside the gene matches. The CDR3 reads CASRQGHGNEKLFF. CDR3 nucleotides: TGTGCCAGCAGACAGGGGCATGGTAATGAAAAACTGTTTTTT.

In DNA form, the CDR3 reads TGTGCCTGGCGCAGACTAGCGGGGGCTAAATACAATGAGCAGTTCTTC. The encoded protein is CAWRRLAGAKYNEQFF. The gene calls are TRBV30 and TRBJ2-1, with 12 bases that match TRBD2. This CDR3 is 16 amino acids long. Per the germline V gene, CDR1 is GTSNPN and CDR2 is SVGIG (reference sequence). Unmatched junction bases numbered 9, after V lost 5 bases and J lost 4 bases.

This clone has only a few counts. J is TRBJ1-3 and V is TRBV10-2; D not resolved. The CDR3 spans 14 residues. Germline lookup yields CDR1 WSHSY and CDR2 SAAADI. V was cut by 5 bases and J by 0 bases, with 8 bases left in between. CDR3 nucleotides: TGCGCCAGCAGTCTTAGTGACTCTGGAAACACCATATATTTT. It encodes CASSLSDSGNTIYF.

DNA for the CDR3: TGTGCCAGCAGCTTAGGTTTAGGGGAAATATCCTACAATGAGCAGTTCTTC. This sequence encodes CASSLGLGEISYNEQFF. V and J are TRBV7-8 and TRBJ2-1; TRBD1 might be the D (5 bases). CDR3 length: 17 residues. The V end was cut by 1 base, the J end by 1 base, with 14 bases between. Germline loops: CDR1 SGHVS, CDR2 FQNEAQ.

The genes are TRBV3-1 (or the pseudogene TRBV3-2) and TRBJ1-2; 8 bases fit TRBD1. V lost 3 bases to trimming and J lost 3 bases; unmatched junction nucleotides: 6. Germline assignment: CDR1 LGHDT and CDR2 YNNKEL (reference sequence). There are 15 residues in the CDR3. CDR3 loop: CASSHPGRGHYGYTF. CDR3 sequence (DNA): TGTGCCAGCAGCCACCCCGGCAGGGGGCACTATGGCTACACCTTC.

The sample holds one count of this clone. The V and J genes are TRBV6-5 and TRBJ1-4; no clear D gene. The germline V gene encodes CDR1 MNHEY and CDR2 SVGAGI. The ends were cut back, 6 bases at V and 1 base at J, with 15 bases in the middle. The CDR3 runs 16 residues. The CDR3 nucleotides are TGTGCCAGCAGATACGGGCGGTCCGGAACTAATGAAAAACTGTTTTTT. Encoded protein: CASRYGRSGTNEKLFF.

The rearrangement links TRBV3-1 (or the pseudogene TRBV3-2) to TRBJ2-4, with TRBD2 as a possible D gene (5 bases). Trimming pared 1 base from V and 8 bases from J, leaving 6 bases between. The CDR3 totals 12 residues. CDR1 is LGHDT, CDR2 YNNKEL, per germline (reference sequence). CDR3 DNA sequence: TGTGCCAGCAGCCAAGGAGGGTACATTCAGTACTTC. As protein: CASSQGGYIQYF.

The chain carries TRBV5-1 and TRBJ1-2; no firm D call. Germline values: CDR1 SGHRS, CDR2 YFSETQ. The CDR3 runs 12 residues. Deletions cut 0 bases from V and 5 bases from J, with 5 bases between. This CDR3 is CASSLEGYGYTF. The DNA for the CDR3 is TGCGCCAGCAGCTTGGAGGGTTATGGCTACACCTTC.

The rearrangement uses TRBV15 and TRBJ2-2; the match to TRBD1 covers 9 bases. V shed 1 base and J 3 bases; nucleotides not matched to a gene: 0. Germline lookup yields CDR1 LNHNV and CDR2 YYDKDF (reference sequence). This CDR3 spans 15 amino acids. The DNA for the CDR3 is TGTGCCACCAGCAGAGGGGACAGGGACACCGGGGAGCTGTTTTTT. This codes for CATSRGDRDTGELFF.

The V call is TRBV7-9, the J call TRBJ1-2; D might be TRBD1 (6 bases). Trimming left V 1 base short and J 6 bases short, with 15 bases between. The CDR3 is 15 residues long. The germline V gene encodes CDR1 SEHNR and CDR2 FQNEAQ (reference sequence). Here the CDR3 reads CASSLELTGTNGYTF. CDR3 bases: TGTGCCAGCAGCTTAGAATTGACAGGCACAAATGGCTACACCTTC.

CDR3 protein: CASSPTGEEYGYTF. The CDR3 bases are TGCGCCAGCAGCCCAACCGGGGAGGAGTATGGCTACACCTTC. The J gene is TRBJ1-2, the V gene TRBV5-1; D ambiguous. This CDR3 spans 14 amino acids. Germline V gene data show CDR1 as SGHRS and CDR2 as YFSETQ. Trimming cost V 4 bases and J 5 bases, with 15 bases left between them.

This clone has more than one count but fewer than ten. This chain connects TRBV2 to TRBJ1-1; a possible D gene is TRBD1 (6 bases). This CDR3 region has 13 residues. From germline, CDR1 is SNHLY and CDR2 FYNNEI. Trimming cost V 8 bases and J 4 bases, with 14 bases left between them. The CDR3 DNA reads as TGTGCCAGCTCTAGGGGGGACGGCACTGAAGCTTTCTTT. Translation gives CASSRGDGTEAFF.

On this clone itself: The same CDR3 arises from other DNA sequences in this sample as well. V gene TRBV30 combines with J gene TRBJ1-5; a weak D match, TRBD1 (5 bases). Germline CDR1 reads GTSNPN; CDR2 reads SVGIG (reference sequence). The CDR3 spans 15 residues. V lost 0 bases to trimming and J lost 2 bases, with 11 bases between them. CDR3 DNA: TGTGCCTGGAGTGTTGATAGGGGTGGCAATCAGCCCCAGCATTTT. It specifies CAWSVDRGGNQPQHF.

CDR3 DNA sequence: TGTGCCAGCAGCAAGACTAGCGGAGCCTACAATGAGCAGTTCTTC. As protein: CASSKTSGAYNEQFF. This chain uses TRBV5-4 with TRBJ2-1, with 9 bases lining up with TRBD2. Germline CDR1 is SGHNT and CDR2 is YYREEE (reference sequence). The CDR3 consists of 15 residues. Trimming removed 4 bases from V and 2 bases from J; junction bases left unmatched: 4.